The T cell receptor beta chain under discussion was sequenced for a study of cytotoxic CD8 clonotypes in ibrutinib-treated CLL. Whole-study context: Response specimens were obtained following a median treatment duration of around 12 months, with a range of 6 to 36. General study results and limits: Treatment saw public clonotypes, which were uncommon, either contract or stay stable.

A remark on this clone: Antigen specificity is unknown.

The method was immunoSEQ multiplex PCR; TCRdb's version includes in-frame clones alone and lacks a portion of them. Of tens of thousands of clones in the sample, roughly 71% are singletons; the top ten hold about 45%. The J segment lost 6 bases and the V segment lost 5 bases, leaving 13 bases of the junction unmatched. The CDR3 runs 18 residues. The germline V gene encodes CDR1 SEHNR and CDR2 FQNEAQ (reference sequence). The chain uses TRBV7-9 and TRBJ2-1; 13 bases fit TRBD2. Here the sequenced sample was PBMCs, taken after 12 months of ibrutinib treatment. This clonotype was sampled from a human donor with chronic lymphocytic leukemia. The CDR3 bases are TGTGCCAGCAGCCCCAACCGTTGGACTAGCGGGAGCTCCAATGAGCAGTTCTTC. This encodes CASSPNRWTSGSSNEQFF.